The clone carrying this T cell receptor beta chain was observed a few times. No antigen is known for it. One end of the junction does not line up with germline, which may come from a read error. Use of 60 Vbeta and 13 Jbeta primers characterized the PCR. Sequenced by immunoSEQ multiplex PCR; TCRdb stores in-frame clones only, minus some. The data hold around 100,000 clones, with 78% observed a single time. The data belong to a study of cytomegalovirus exposure and HLA in healthy donors. General study results and limits: What a later analysis reportedly showed was that an Asian-associated ancestry cluster had fewer N-insertions than the approximately 700-donor mean.

There were likely unrecorded immune exposures, though donors were nominally healthy when sampled. The sequence was obtained from a woman aged 40 to 55 in good health and CMV-seropositive. Specimen: PBMCs.

The CDR3 DNA reads TGTTCCAGCAGCTTAGGGGGGGCCTACGAGCAGTACTTC. Translation gives CSSSLGGAYEQYF. The chain carries TRBV7-9 and TRBJ2-7; D possibly corresponds to TRBD2 (7 bases). Looked up from germline, CDR1 is SEHNR and CDR2 is FQNEAQ (reference sequence). CDR3 length equals 13 residues.